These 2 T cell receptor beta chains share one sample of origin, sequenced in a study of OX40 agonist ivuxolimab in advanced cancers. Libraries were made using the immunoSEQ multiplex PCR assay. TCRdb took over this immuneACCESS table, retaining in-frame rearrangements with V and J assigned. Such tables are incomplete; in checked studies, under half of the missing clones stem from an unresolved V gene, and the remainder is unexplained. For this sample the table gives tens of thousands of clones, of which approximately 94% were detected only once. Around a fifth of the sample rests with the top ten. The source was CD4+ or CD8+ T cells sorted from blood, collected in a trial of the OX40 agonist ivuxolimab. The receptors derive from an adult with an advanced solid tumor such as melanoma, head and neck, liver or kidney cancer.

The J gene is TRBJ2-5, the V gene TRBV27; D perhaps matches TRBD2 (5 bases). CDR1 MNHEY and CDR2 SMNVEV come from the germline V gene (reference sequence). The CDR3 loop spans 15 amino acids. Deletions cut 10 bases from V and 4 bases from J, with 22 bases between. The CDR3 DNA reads TGTGCCACAAGAGCTACAGACTTTGGAGGAGAGACCCAGTACTTC. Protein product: CATRATDFGGETQYF.

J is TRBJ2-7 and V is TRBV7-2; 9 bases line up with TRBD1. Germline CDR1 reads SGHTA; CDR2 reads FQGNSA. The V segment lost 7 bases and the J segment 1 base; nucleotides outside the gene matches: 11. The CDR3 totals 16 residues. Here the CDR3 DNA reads TGTGCCAGCATCCTACCCCTGGGGACAGGGTCCTACGAGCAGTACTTC. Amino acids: CASILPLGTGSYEQYF.